This T cell receptor (beta chain) emerged from a study of beta chain features in type 1 diabetes. Expressed TCRB transcripts were sequenced after all isolated RNA was converted to cDNA. Here immunoSEQ multiplex PCR was the method, and the copy in TCRdb shows in-frame clones only, minus some. The table records 550,000 to 850,000 clones, 13% of them present only once. On average, the one heparinised blood draw given by each donor was roughly 100 mL. Sorting of CD4+ naive, central memory, regulatory and stem cell-like memory cells was performed via CD45RO/CCR7/CD25/CD127/CD95/CD27. Details on this clone: Its antigen remains unidentified.

Study outcomes and limitations: For type 1 diabetes patients, VDJ junctions showed fewer insertions and more deletions. All four CD4+ subsets of Type 1 diabetes patients contained TCRB CDR3s that were moderately but significantly shorter. cDNA-based reads could over-represent cells with high TCR expression.

Trimming stripped 1 base from V and 4 bases from J, with 7 bases between. Per germline, CDR1 SNHLY and CDR2 FYNNEI. The CDR3 totals 13 residues. This chain connects TRBV2 to TRBJ1-1; tentative D call: TRBD1 (5 bases). The receptor comes from a man younger than 35 with type 1 diabetes. Sequencing was carried out using naive CD4+ T cells from blood. Here the CDR3 DNA reads TGTGCCAGCAGTGAAGGGGGGACCACTGAAGCTTTCTTT. Its protein is CASSEGGTTEAFF.